Listed below are T cell receptor beta chains from one sample, sequenced in a study of T cells in Graves' hyperthyroidism and ophthalmopathy. Each CDR3 protein is one row after TCRdb ran MiXCR on the multiplex PCR reads. There are fewer than 350,000 distinct CDR3 sequences in the sample; roughly a fifth occur only once, and under 45% lies in the top ten. Input material: blood. Every receptor here comes from a man aged 45-65 years with Graves' ophthalmopathy. CDR3s include the opening cysteine and the closing phenylalanine or tryptophan. Fields, in order: J gene, D gene, clone size, V gene, CDR3 DNA, CDR3 protein. A D gene is named only where the DNA matches it firmly. Size is stated for part of the rows, as once, few or many counts, or as a class when the clone is expanded.

J: TRBJ1-1; D: NA; size: many; V: TRBV3-1; DNA: TGTGCCAGCAGCCTCGACCTTCAGAACACTGAAGCTTTCTTT; CDR3: CASSLDLQNTEAFF
J: TRBJ1-1; D: NA; size: NA; V: TRBV28; DNA: TGTGCCAGCAGTCCGCGGGGGGCTCTACGAACTGAAGCTTTCTTT; CDR3: CASSPRGALRTEAFF
J: TRBJ1-5; D: TRBD1; size: many; V: TRBV18; DNA: TGTGCCAGCTCCCCGACAGGGGAGACGAATCAGCCCCAGCATTTT; CDR3: CASSPTGETNQPQHF
J: TRBJ1-6; D: TRBD1; size: few; V: TRBV12-3/TRBV12-4; DNA: TGTGCCAGCACTCCGACAGGGGAACGTCGTTCACCCCTCCACTTT; CDR3: CASTPTGERRSPLHF
J: TRBJ2-7; D: TRBD1; size: NA; V: TRBV29-1; DNA: TGCAGCGTTGGGGGGACAGGGAGCTACGAGCAGTACTTC; CDR3: CSVGGTGSYEQYF
J: TRBJ1-5; D: NA; size: few; V: TRBV28; DNA: TGTGCCAGCAGCAGGGACATGAACAAGCCCCAGCATTTT; CDR3: CASSRDMNKPQHF
J: TRBJ1-1; D: NA; size: few; V: TRBV28; DNA: TGTGCCAGCAGTTTATCAGGGGAGGTTGGCACTGAAGCTTTCTTT; CDR3: CASSLSGEVGTEAFF
J: TRBJ2-7; D: NA; size: NA; V: TRBV3-1; DNA: TGTGCCAGCAGCCAACCCGCGGCAGGAGACGAGCAGTACTTC; CDR3: CASSQPAAGDEQYF
J: TRBJ2-3; D: NA; size: NA; V: TRBV6-2/TRBV6-3; DNA: TGTGCCAGCAGTCCCCGCCGTCCAGATACGCAGTATTTT; CDR3: CASSPRRPDTQYF
J: TRBJ1-5; D: NA; size: NA; V: TRBV6-5; DNA: TGTGCCAGCAGTTACGGCGGGCCGGGGAATCAGCCCCAGCATTTT; CDR3: CASSYGGPGNQPQHF
J: TRBJ2-4; D: NA; size: many; V: TRBV3-1; DNA: TGTGCCAGCAGCCAAGAGGGGGCCAAAAACATTCAGTACTTC; CDR3: CASSQEGAKNIQYF
J: TRBJ2-3; D: TRBD2; size: many; V: TRBV7-2; DNA: TGTGCCAGCAGCCGGGGACTAGCGGTTAGCACAGATACGCAGTATTTT; CDR3: CASSRGLAVSTDTQYF
J: TRBJ2-1; D: NA; size: many; V: TRBV20-1; DNA: TGCAGTGCTCTAACCCCTTTTTCCTACAATGAGCAGTTCTTC; CDR3: CSALTPFSYNEQFF
J: TRBJ2-7; D: TRBD1; size: NA; V: TRBV6-2/TRBV6-3; DNA: TGTGCCAGCAGGGACAGGAGACTACAGGAGTACTTC; CDR3: CASRDRRLQEYF
J: TRBJ2-7; D: TRBD1; size: many; V: TRBV11-2; DNA: TGTGCCAGCAGCTTAGTTCGGACAGGGGCCGAGCAGTACTTC; CDR3: CASSLVRTGAEQYF